This T cell receptor (beta chain) is drawn from a study of shared clonotypes between healthy human individuals. Background on the study: Contributing individuals were a couple of females and a few males aged 18 to 49. Study-wide points: Limited genetic and exposure-history diversity came from having few donors.

This table comes from immunoSEQ multiplex PCR, and its TCRdb copy is limited to in-frame clones, with some not included. The table lists some 1,100,000 clones, roughly 74% of them singletons, with about 0.52% in the top ten. Note on this clone: Its antigen is unknown.

Germline V gene sequence: CDR1 MNHNY, CDR2 SVGAGI (reference sequence). The length of the CDR3 is 12 residues. The germline V and J ends were trimmed by 5 bases and 4 bases, with 7 bases remaining between them. Sequenced input: memory CD4+ T cells from PBMCs. Subset in this sample: CD45RA-negative fraction. This chain links TRBV6-6 with TRBJ2-3; D gene ambiguous. The source is a man between 18 and 29 years old in good health. Some clones in this sample may be carry-over from other donors' samples. DNA for the CDR3: TGTGCCAGCAGTAGCTCCCCAGATACGCAGTATTTT. Residues: CASSSSPDTQYF.